A single sample gave rise to the 12 T cell receptor beta chains below, sequenced in a study of Tregs in tolerant kidney transplant recipients. TCRdb's table, derived via immunoSEQ multiplex PCR, lists solely in-frame clones and lacks some. The table for this sample gives about 5,300 clones. Related graft donors supplied nonmyeloablative bone marrow transplants, and mixed chimerism was transient. This specimen was CD4+ T cells from blood (PBMCs), taken about 15 months after the transplant. Receptor source: a human patient who received a combined kidney and bone marrow transplant. Some T cells here may be from the graft donor.

This clone shows up as medium-sized by frequency. The CDR3 goes on 3 residues after the read ends, and that part is filled in from the germline J gene. J is TRBJ2-5 and V is TRBV5-4; TRBD2 matches at 9 bases. CDR3 size: 15 residues. Germline V gene data show CDR1 as SGHNT and CDR2 as YYREEE (reference sequence). With 2 bases clipped from V and 6 bases from J, the junction kept 8 bases outside the gene matches. The CDR3 loop reads CASSFVGSGGKTQYF. The DNA read from the CDR3 is TGTGCCAGCAGCTTCGTCGGAAGCGGGGGGAAGACC.

With regard to this clone: The read is 3 residues too short to cover the CDR3 end, so that end is filled in from the germline J gene. The chain joins TRBV29-1 to TRBJ2-5; 12 nucleotides match TRBD2. The V and J ends lost 7 bases and 4 bases, in that order; junction bases with no gene match: 13. The germline gives CDR1 SQVTM, CDR2 ANQGSEA. This CDR3 comprises 16 residues. CDR3 amino acids: CSAQTSGGFKRETQYF. CDR3 DNA, as far as it was read: TGCAGCGCTCAGACTAGCGGGGGCTTCAAGAGAGAGACC.

A word on this clone: The read ends 3 residues early relative to the CDR3; the germline J gene fills the gap. The J gene is TRBJ2-2, the V gene TRBV20-1; a weak D match, TRBD2 (5 bases). Per germline, CDR1 DFQATT and CDR2 SNEGSKA (reference sequence). The CDR3 sequence is 15 residues long. Trimming took 3 bases from V and 0 from J, leaving 11 bases between them. This chain's CDR3 is CSASPTGANTGELFF. The sequenced part of the CDR3 DNA is TGCAGTGCTAGCCCCACCGGGGCGAACACCGGGGAG.

Worth noting for this clone: Read sequence stops 3 residues before the CDR3 end, and the germline J gene provides the missing end. The V call is TRBV5-4, the J call TRBJ2-2, with D possibly being TRBD2 (6 bases). With 7 bases removed from V and 4 bases from J, the gap between germline ends came to 11 bases. There are 13 residues in the CDR3. Germline V gives CDR1 SGHNT, CDR2 YYREEE (reference sequence). The DNA read from the CDR3 is TGTGCCAGCTCCGGGACTCCCACCGGGGAG. It codes for CASSGTPTGE. The entire CDR3 reads CASSGTPTGELFF. The full variable domain, completed using reference TRBV5-4 and TRBJ2-2, is ETGVTQSPTHLIKTRGQQVTLRCSSQSGHNTVSWYQQALGQGPQFIFQYYREEENGRGNFPPRFSGLQFPNYSSELNVNALELDDSALYLCASSGTPTGELFFGEGSRLTVL.

By frequency, this clone is medium-sized (0.01 to 0.1%). The missing CDR3 end, 3 residues past where the read stops, is filled in from the germline J gene. The chain uses TRBV5-1 and TRBJ2-4; 9 nucleotides match TRBD2. CDR3 size: 15 residues. V shed 0 bases, J shed 6 bases, and the junction held 4 bases outside the gene matches. The germline CDR1 and CDR2 sequences are SGHRS and YFSETQ. The covered CDR3 bases are TGCGCCAGCAGCTTGGCCTCGACTAGCGGAAACATT. Translation gives CASSLASTSGNI. The whole CDR3 protein reads CASSLASTSGNIQYF.

With regard to this clone: With the read ending 3 residues before the CDR3 end, the germline J gene is used to fill in that end. This sequence joins TRBV7-6 and TRBJ2-1, with 8 positions matching TRBD2. Germline-derived CDR1 and CDR2 are SGHVS and FNYEAQ. With 1 base clipped from V and 1 base from J, the junction kept 6 bases outside the gene matches. The CDR3 covers 17 residues. The CDR3 protein is CASSLDVSGVSYNEQFF. The CDR3 bases that were read are TGTGCCAGCAGCTTAGATGTTAGCGGGGTATCCTACAATGAG. Full variable domain (missing parts from reference TRBV7-6 and TRBJ2-1): GAGVSQSPRYKVTKRGQDVALRCDPISGHVSLYWYRQALGQGPEFLTYFNYEAQQDKSGLPNDRFSAERPEGSISTLTIQRTEQRDSAMYRCASSLDVSGVSYNEQFFGPGTRLTVL.

In the case of this clone: The read terminates 3 residues before the CDR3 end, so the remaining end is supplied by the germline J gene. V and J are TRBV4-1 and TRBJ2-5; maybe TRBD1 (5 bases). This CDR3 is 15 amino acids long. CDR1 is MGHRA, CDR2 YSYEKL, per germline. Trimming removed 1 base from V and 5 bases from J, with 14 bases in between. CDR3 bases read: TGCGCCAGCAGCCAAGTGGGGCTCGACCGGGAGACC. This sequence encodes CASSQVGLDRET. In full, the CDR3 reads CASSQVGLDRETQYF.

As concerns this clone: The read falls 3 residues short of the CDR3 end, and the missing part is taken from the germline J gene. The chain recombines TRBV20-1 with TRBJ2-3; TRBD2 agrees at 11 bases. Germline V CDR1 and CDR2: DFQATT, SNEGSKA (reference sequence). This CDR3 spans 16 amino acids. Losses at the gene ends were 3 bases for V and 4 bases for J; bases not matched to a gene: 9. The CDR3 is CSASLSLAGGADTQYF. The covered CDR3 bases are TGCAGTGCTAGTCTTTCCCTAGCGGGAGGTGCAGATACG.

Comment on this clone: The sequence runs out 3 residues before the end of the CDR3; the remainder is reconstructed from the germline J gene. The rearrangement uses TRBV19 and TRBJ2-1, with a possible D match to TRBD1 (5 bases). V was shortened by 2 bases and J by 7 bases, with 9 bases between the two germline ends. The CDR3 sequence is 13 residues long. CDR1 and CDR2 (germline): LNHDA, SQIVND (reference sequence). The chain's CDR3 is CASSIPGKNEQFF. The covered CDR3 bases are TGTGCCAGTAGTATACCAGGGAAGAATGAG.

This clone shows up as medium-sized by frequency. The read terminates 3 residues before the CDR3 end, so the remaining end is supplied by the germline J gene. The chain combines TRBV20-1 with TRBJ1-1; D may be TRBD1 (6 bases). V lost 3 bases and J lost 1, with 18 bases in between. Per the germline V gene, CDR1 is DFQATT and CDR2 is SNEGSKA (reference sequence). The CDR3 contains 16 residues. The CDR3 region is CSARSTVGGKNTEAFF. The CDR3 DNA, read in part, is TGCAGTGCTAGGTCTACCGTAGGGGGTAAGAACACTGAA.

This clone ranks as medium-sized in terms of frequency. CDR3 DNA, as far as it was read: TGTGCCAGCAGTTCCTACAGGAGGAAGGAA. This codes for CASSSYRRKE. The full-length CDR3 reads as CASSSYRRKEAFF. V gene TRBV6-2 or TRBV6-3 combines with J gene TRBJ1-1; D might be TRBD1 (5 bases). The read stops 3 residues short of the end of the CDR3; the missing end is completed from the germline J gene. From germline, CDR1 is MNHEY and CDR2 SVGEGT. The CDR3 runs 13 residues.

This clone is deemed large (0.1 to 1%) by its frequency. The CDR3 goes on 3 residues after the read ends, and that part is filled in from the germline J gene. The chain couples TRBV10-1 to TRBJ2-1; 10 positions match TRBD1. The germline V gene encodes CDR1 WNHNN and CDR2 SYGVQD (reference sequence). The CDR3 covers 13 residues. V shed 7 bases, J shed 8 bases, and the junction held 5 bases outside the gene matches. The CDR3 DNA, read in part, is TGCGCCAGCAATCCAGGGACAGGGGATGAG. Protein sequence: CASNPGTGDE. The whole CDR3 region reads CASNPGTGDEQFF.